The next 18 T cell receptor beta chains were all read from a single sample in a study of cytomegalovirus exposure and HLA in healthy donors. 60 Vbeta and 13 Jbeta primers were used in PCR. This table comes from immunoSEQ multiplex PCR, and its TCRdb copy is limited to in-frame clones, with some not included. This table has 70,000 to 95,000 clones, roughly 80% appearing once. Specimen: PBMCs. Source of these receptors: a man aged 35-49 years in good health and CMV-seronegative.

The chain uses TRBV13 and TRBJ1-4; tentatively, D is TRBD1 (5 bases). From germline, CDR1 is PRHDT and CDR2 FYEKMQ (reference sequence). V lost 4 bases and J 5 bases, leaving 20 bases between the germline ends. The CDR3 spans 17 residues. CDR3 in DNA: TGTGCCAGCAGCTACACGCCGTTCGGGGGACGGAATGAAAAACTGTTTTTT. Its translation is CASSYTPFGGRNEKLFF. The variable domain in full, completed from reference TRBV13 and TRBJ1-4, reads AAGVIQSPRHLIKEKRETATLKCYPIPRHDTVYWYQQGPGQDPQFLISFYEKMQSDKGSIPDRFSAQQFSDYHSELNMSSLELGDSALYFCASSYTPFGGRNEKLFFGSGTQLSVL.

The chain employs TRBV11-2 and TRBJ2-5; 10 bases align to TRBD2. V gave up 1 base and J gave up 2 bases; unmatched junction bases: 4. The CDR3 spans 16 residues. Germline V CDR1 and CDR2: SGHAT, FQNNGV. The CDR3 region is CASSLGGAGGQETQYF. In nucleotides, the CDR3 is TGTGCCAGCAGCTTAGGGGGAGCGGGAGGGCAAGAGACCCAGTACTTC.

This chain links TRBV7-3 with TRBJ1-2, with TRBD1 as a possible D gene (5 bases). The germline V gene encodes CDR1 SGHTA and CDR2 FQGTGA. The V gene lost 2 bases and the J gene lost 7 bases, with 17 bases spanning the gap. This CDR3 comprises 15 residues. CDR3 sequence reads: CASSLVSGSTAGYTF. For the CDR3, the DNA is TGTGCCAGCAGCTTAGTGTCAGGGTCAACAGCTGGCTACACCTTC.

The J gene is TRBJ2-5, the V gene TRBV7-9; no reliable D call. The CDR3 sequence is 14 residues long. V was clipped by 1 base and J by 1 base, with 7 bases between them. Germline CDR1 reads SEHNR; CDR2 reads FQNEAQ (reference sequence). Here the CDR3 reads CASSLGTSQETQYF. CDR3 nucleotide sequence: TGTGCCAGCAGCTTAGGCACCAGCCAAGAGACCCAGTACTTC. The variable domain in full, completed from reference TRBV7-9 and TRBJ2-5, reads DTGVSQNPRHKITKRGQNVTFRCDPISEHNRLYWYRQTLGQGPEFLTYFQNEAQLEKSRLLSDRFSAERPKGSFSTLEIQRTEQGDSAMYLCASSLGTSQETQYFGPGTRLLVL.

J is TRBJ2-3 and V is TRBV15, with 13 bases lining up with TRBD2. V lost 5 bases, J lost 2 bases, and 10 bases stayed unmatched. This CDR3 region has 18 residues. Germline CDR1 reads LNHNV; CDR2 reads YYDKDF (reference sequence). This chain's CDR3 is CATSRPWTSGSYTDTQYF. The CDR3, as DNA: TGTGCCACCAGCCGACCTTGGACTAGCGGGAGTTACACAGATACGCAGTATTTT.

The chain has TRBV5-1 and TRBJ2-3; D might be TRBD1 (6 bases). V was shortened by 4 bases and J by 0 bases, with 12 bases between the two germline ends. The germline CDR1 and CDR2 sequences are SGHRS and YFSETQ. The CDR3 consists of 15 residues. CDR3 amino acids: CASSIHRASTDTQYF. CDR3 nucleotides: TGCGCCAGCAGCATCCACAGGGCTAGCACAGATACGCAGTATTTT.

Comments on this clone: Other DNA sequences in this sample translate to the same CDR3. The chain has TRBV30 and TRBJ2-7; D perhaps matches TRBD2 (6 bases). V lost 4 bases to trimming and J lost 4 bases, with 11 bases between them. CDR1 GTSNPN and CDR2 SVGIG come from the germline V gene (reference sequence). The CDR3 length is 12 residues. In DNA, the CDR3 is TGTGCCTGGAACCCTGGGGGGTACGAGCAGTACTTC. This sequence encodes CAWNPGGYEQYF. Looking up the rest from reference TRBV30 and TRBJ2-7 gives the full variable domain: SQTIHQWPATLVQPVGSPLSLECTVEGTSNPNLYWYRQAAGRGLQLLFYSVGIGQISSEVPQNLSASRPQDRQFILSSKKLLLSDSGFYLCAWNPGGYEQYFGPGTRLTVT.

The chain employs TRBV6-4 and TRBJ2-7; D might be TRBD2 (5 bases). The germline V gene encodes CDR1 MRHNA and CDR2 SNTAGT. Between the trimmed V and J ends, which lost 5 bases and 10 bases, there was a span of 18 bases. This CDR3 spans 13 amino acids. CDR3 sequence: CASSPVRGSLQYF. The CDR3 DNA is TGTGCCAGCAGTCCAGTACGAGGGTCGCTACAGTACTTC.

The V and J genes are TRBV5-1 and TRBJ2-1, with a possible D match to TRBD2 (6 bases). V dropped 0 bases and J dropped 4 bases, with 8 bases sitting between them. Germline V gene sequence: CDR1 SGHRS, CDR2 YFSETQ. The length of the CDR3 is 14 residues. Here the CDR3 reads CASSLDGGYNEQFF. The DNA for the CDR3 is TGCGCCAGCAGCTTGGATGGGGGGTACAATGAGCAGTTCTTC.

The chain has TRBV5-4 and TRBJ2-7; 9 nucleotides line up with TRBD1. The CDR3 has 15 residues. Germline loops: CDR1 SGHNT, CDR2 YYREEE (reference sequence). V lost 4 bases and J lost 4; bases outside the gene matches: 9. The DNA of the CDR3 is TGTGCCAGCAGCGCTTCCGGGACAGGGTTATACGAGCAGTACTTC. As protein: CASSASGTGLYEQYF. Looking up the rest from reference TRBV5-4 and TRBJ2-7 gives the full variable domain: ETGVTQSPTHLIKTRGQQVTLRCSSQSGHNTVSWYQQALGQGPQFIFQYYREEENGRGNFPPRFSGLQFPNYSSELNVNALELDDSALYLCASSASGTGLYEQYFGPGTRLTVT.

This rearrangement joins TRBV18 to TRBJ2-5; a possible D gene is TRBD2 (6 bases). Trimming removed 5 bases at V and 5 bases at J, with 15 bases between. CDR1 is KGHSH, CDR2 LQKENI, per germline. The CDR3 covers 14 residues. CDR3 in amino acids: CASSAGTVLETQYF. Here the CDR3 DNA reads TGTGCCAGCTCAGCGGGGACGGTGTTGGAGACCCAGTACTTC.

A few counts support this clone. V gene TRBV21-1 combines with J gene TRBJ1-4; TRBD1 is the table's D call and was not checked against the DNA. TRBV21-1 is a pseudogene segment. The CDR3 contains 21 residues. The CDR3 sequence: CASSKRGKGQGASPLGEKLFF. The CDR3 nucleotides read TGTGCCAGCAGCAAAAGGGGTAAGGGACAGGGCGCATCCCCCCTTGGTGAAAAACTGTTTTTT.

V usage is TRBV5-5 and J usage is TRBJ1-2; no reliable D call. This CDR3 is 15 amino acids long. V gave up 0 bases and J gave up 0 bases, with 9 bases separating them. Germline V gene lookup returns CDR1 SGHKS and CDR2 YYEKEE (reference sequence). Written as DNA, the CDR3 is TGTGCCAGCAGCTTGGAGCCAGGCCCTAACTATGGCTACACCTTC. It encodes CASSLEPGPNYGYTF.

This clone was picked up a small number of times. The V gene is TRBV6-5, the J gene TRBJ2-1, with TRBD2 identical over 8 bases. The length of the CDR3 is 15 residues. The germline V gene encodes CDR1 MNHEY and CDR2 SVGAGI. Trimming removed 6 bases from V and 3 bases from J; junction bases left unmatched: 7. DNA of the CDR3: TGTGCCAGCAGCCGACCGGGACTAGGCTACAATGAGCAGTTCTTC. Its protein is CASSRPGLGYNEQFF.

The V call is TRBV5-1, the J call TRBJ2-1, with 12 bases aligning to TRBD2. Germline V lookup: CDR1 SGHRS, CDR2 YFSETQ. Trimming at V came to 2 bases and at J to 8 bases, leaving 11 bases not matched to a gene. The CDR3 spans 17 residues. Written as DNA, the CDR3 is TGCGCCAGCAGCTTTGGGCTAGCGGGAGGGCCAAGCGATGAGCAGTTCTTC. It encodes CASSFGLAGGPSDEQFF.

This clone was counted between two and nine times. J is TRBJ2-2 and V is TRBV6-6; D is unclear. CDR3 length: 14 residues. Looked up from germline, CDR1 is MNHNY and CDR2 is SVGAGI (reference sequence). With 5 bases removed from V and 7 bases from J, the gap between germline ends came to 14 bases. The CDR3 loop is CASSPLGLHGELFF. Here the CDR3 DNA reads TGTGCCAGCAGTCCCCTAGGATTGCACGGGGAGCTGTTTTTT.

The rearrangement uses TRBV19 and TRBJ2-7, with TRBD1 matching over 8 bases. J was trimmed by 2 bases and V by 3 bases; bases with no gene match: 6. Germline lookup yields CDR1 LNHDA and CDR2 SQIVND (reference sequence). The CDR3 covers 15 residues. CDR3 sequence: CASSIRQGATYEQYF. The CDR3 region has the DNA TGTGCCAGTAGTATCCGGCAGGGGGCCACCTACGAGCAGTACTTC.

The V gene is TRBV15, the J gene TRBJ2-7, with TRBD2 matching over 7 bases. Germline values: CDR1 LNHNV, CDR2 YYDKDF (reference sequence). This CDR3 has 14 amino acids. Trimming cost V 4 bases and J 4 bases; bases outside gene matches: 7. CDR3 protein: CATSTAGEIYEQYF. As DNA, the CDR3 is TGTGCCACCAGCACGGCGGGGGAAATATACGAGCAGTACTTC.